The next 2 T cell receptor beta chains were all read from a single sample in a study of T cell changes during pregnancy in multiple sclerosis. Some clones are missing from TCRdb's copy, which holds only in-frame ones; the method was immunoSEQ multiplex PCR. The repertoire holds 100,000 or so clones, with 93% as singletons. Material: peripheral blood, obtained after pregnancy. The source of these receptors is a female donor with multiple sclerosis, enrolled in a pregnancy study.

The chain is built from TRBV27 and TRBJ1-2; 12 bases match TRBD1. V dropped 8 bases and J dropped 4; count of bases not matched to a gene: 14. The CDR3 loop spans 17 amino acids. Germline V lookup: CDR1 MNHEY, CDR2 SMNVEV (reference sequence). This CDR3 is CASALNLGQGASYGYTF. For the CDR3, the DNA is TGTGCCAGCGCTCTTAACTTGGGACAGGGGGCTTCCTATGGCTACACCTTC.

The chain combines TRBV7-2 with TRBJ2-7, with 7 bases identical to TRBD1. The CDR3 sequence is 14 residues long. J lost 6 bases, V lost 0 bases, and 5 bases had no gene match. Germline V lookup: CDR1 SGHTA, CDR2 FQGNSA. This CDR3 reads CASSLARGQGEQYF. The CDR3 nucleotides are TGTGCCAGCAGCTTAGCGAGGGGGCAGGGCGAGCAGTACTTC.